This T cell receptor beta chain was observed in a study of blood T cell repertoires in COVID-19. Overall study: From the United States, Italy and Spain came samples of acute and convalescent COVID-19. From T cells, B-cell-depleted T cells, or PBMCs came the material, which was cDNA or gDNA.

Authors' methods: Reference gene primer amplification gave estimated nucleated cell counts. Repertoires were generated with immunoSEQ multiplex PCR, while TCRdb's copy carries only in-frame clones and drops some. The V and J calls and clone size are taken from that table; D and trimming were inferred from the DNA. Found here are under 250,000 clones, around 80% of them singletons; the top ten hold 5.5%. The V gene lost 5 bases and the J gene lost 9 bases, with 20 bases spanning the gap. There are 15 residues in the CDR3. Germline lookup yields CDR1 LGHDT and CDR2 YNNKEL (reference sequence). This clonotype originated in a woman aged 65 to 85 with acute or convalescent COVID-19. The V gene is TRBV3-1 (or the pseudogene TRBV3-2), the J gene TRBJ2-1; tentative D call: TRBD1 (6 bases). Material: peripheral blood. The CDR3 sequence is CASSYTGFRAVEQFF. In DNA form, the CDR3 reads TGTGCCAGCAGCTACACAGGGTTTCGGGCGGTTGAGCAGTTCTTC.